This entry lists 16 T cell receptor beta chains sequenced from one sample in a study of radiotherapy plus CTLA-4 blockade in lung cancer. Sequenced by immunoSEQ multiplex PCR; TCRdb stores in-frame clones only, minus some. The data contain more than 75,000 clones, about 78% of them singletons. The sample in question was peripheral blood, obtained from a patient treated with radiotherapy plus ipilimumab. These receptors were obtained from a human donor with non-small cell lung cancer that progressed on radiotherapy plus ipilimumab.

J is TRBJ2-6 and V is TRBV28, with 8 bases identical to TRBD1. Trimming took 5 bases from V and 0 from J; bases not matched to a gene: 3. This CDR3 contains 16 residues. Germline CDR1 and CDR2: MDHEN and SYDVKM. The CDR3 sequence is CASSDRGSSGANVLTF. Written as DNA, the CDR3 is TGTGCCAGCAGTGACAGGGGAAGCTCTGGGGCCAACGTCCTGACTTTC.

This clone was counted once. V is TRBV9 and J is TRBJ1-1; D is unresolved. In germline, CDR1 is SGDLS, CDR2 YYNGEE. The CDR3 runs to 15 residues. Trimming cost V 3 bases and J 6 bases, with 18 bases left between them. DNA of the CDR3: TGTGCCAGCAGCGGGGATTGGACCTCTACCTCTGAAGCTTTCTTT. Translating it yields CASSGDWTSTSEAFF. Full variable domain (missing parts from reference TRBV9 and TRBJ1-1): DSGVTQTPKHLITATGQRVTLRCSPRSGDLSVYWYQQSLDQGLQFLIQYYNGEERAKGNILERFSAQQFPDLHSELNLSSLELGDSALYFCASSGDWTSTSEAFFGQGTRLTVV.

In its sample, this clone was seen a few times. The chain is built from TRBV6-6 and TRBJ1-2; 8 bases fit TRBD1. Germline assignment: CDR1 MNHNY and CDR2 SVGAGI (reference sequence). V lost 5 bases and J lost 4; bases outside the gene matches: 0. The CDR3 is 12 amino acids. The CDR3 sequence: CASSDRGYGYTF. In DNA form, the CDR3 reads TGTGCCAGCAGTGACAGGGGCTATGGCTACACCTTC.

The chain has TRBV6-1 and TRBJ1-2; possibly TRBD1 for D (6 bases). Deletions cut 6 bases from V and 9 bases from J, with 23 bases between. Germline CDR1 is MNHNS and CDR2 is SASEGT. The CDR3 totals 15 residues. The CDR3 spells CASREFHRVGDSYTF. In DNA, the CDR3 is TGTGCCAGCAGAGAATTCCACAGGGTCGGGGATAGCTACACCTTC.

The gene calls are TRBV27 and TRBJ2-6; D is unresolved. The germline CDR1 and CDR2 sequences are MNHEY and SMNVEV (reference sequence). This CDR3 has 16 amino acids. Trimming removed 3 bases at V and 0 bases at J, with 9 bases between. CDR3 bases: TGTGCCAGCAGTTTTATCGATAGCTCTGGGGCCAACGTCCTGACTTTC. This translates into CASSFIDSSGANVLTF.

This chain joins TRBV7-2 and TRBJ1-6, with D possibly being TRBD1 (5 bases). The CDR3 covers 19 residues. Germline V gene data show CDR1 as SGHTA and CDR2 as FQGNSA. The V end lost 5 bases, the J end lost 5 bases, and 25 bases lay between the germline ends. CDR3 nucleotide sequence: TGTGCCAGCAGCCTAGGGTATTATCGGGGCCGAGGGGATAATTCACCCCTCCACTTT. Translating gives CASSLGYYRGRGDNSPLHF.

The genes are TRBV2 and TRBJ1-3; the D is unclear. The CDR3 consists of 14 residues. Germline V gives CDR1 SNHLY, CDR2 FYNNEI. V was cut by 4 bases and J by 3 bases, with 10 bases left in between. The CDR3 is CASSVDVSGNTIYF. CDR3 nucleotide sequence: TGTGCCAGCAGTGTGGATGTAAGTGGAAACACCATATATTTT. Supplemented by reference TRBV2 and TRBJ1-3, the full variable domain reads EPEVTQTPSHQVTQMGQEVILRCVPISNHLYFYWYRQILGQKVEFLVSFYNNEISEKSEIFDDQFSVERPDGSNFTLKIRSTKLEDSAMYFCASSVDVSGNTIYFGEGSWLTVV.

The chain carries TRBV27 and TRBJ2-7, with TRBD1 as a possible D gene (6 bases). This CDR3 region has 13 residues. Trimming shortened V by 8 bases and J by 3 bases, and 14 bases separated the two germline ends. Germline V gives CDR1 MNHEY, CDR2 SMNVEV (reference sequence). The chain's CDR3 is CASAYQGSYEQYF. In DNA, the CDR3 is TGTGCCAGCGCTTACCAGGGGAGCTACGAGCAGTACTTC.

The rearrangement links TRBV4-3 to TRBJ2-1; D is perhaps TRBD1 (5 bases). Germline CDR1 and CDR2: LGHNA and YSLEER. The ends were cut back, 0 bases at V and 7 bases at J, with 22 bases in the middle. The CDR3 covers 18 residues. The CDR3 DNA reads TGCGCCAGCAGCCAAGATTTGGGGATGGGGCCCCGGCCTAATGAGCAGTTCTTC. Its translation: CASSQDLGMGPRPNEQFF.

The chain uses TRBV13 and TRBJ1-1, with D unclear. This CDR3 is 12 amino acids long. CDR1 is PRHDT and CDR2 is FYEKMQ in the germline V gene (reference sequence). V was clipped by 0 bases and J by 8 bases, with 7 bases between them. The DNA for the CDR3 is TGTGCCAGCAGCTTAGGCGCAGGAGAAGCTTTCTTT. As protein: CASSLGAGEAFF.

The chain combines TRBV29-1 with TRBJ2-1, with 10 nucleotides matching TRBD2. The CDR3 is 16 residues long. V lost 4 bases, J lost 1 base, and 7 bases stayed unmatched. CDR1 is SQVTM and CDR2 is ANQGSEA in the germline V gene. DNA of the CDR3: TGCAGCGTTGGATCGCTAGCGGGAGAATCCTACAATGAGCAGTTCTTC. This sequence encodes CSVGSLAGESYNEQFF.

About this clone itself: A junction end diverges from the germline sequence, so it may reflect a read error. This specimen includes other DNA sequences encoding the same CDR3. The chain employs TRBV9 and TRBJ2-3; 16 bases are a match to TRBD2. The CDR3 is made up of 17 amino acids. Germline-derived CDR1 and CDR2 are SGDLS and YYNGEE. CDR3 amino acids: CASSPPGLAGGTDTQYF. DNA of the CDR3: TGTGCTAGCAGCCCCCCGGGACTAGCGGGAGGGACAGATACGCAGTATTTT.

DNA of the CDR3: TGTGCCAGCAGCGTGGATCTCCTTAGCACAGATACGCAGTATTTT. This gives the protein CASSVDLLSTDTQYF. This rearrangement joins TRBV11-2 to TRBJ2-3; no clear D. Per germline, CDR1 SGHAT and CDR2 FQNNGV. The CDR3 is 15 residues long. V lost 5 bases, J lost 0 bases, and 12 bases lay in between.

This chain uses TRBV18 with TRBJ2-3; 7 nucleotides agree with TRBD2. Germline lookup yields CDR1 KGHSH and CDR2 LQKENI. This CDR3 is built from 13 residues. The junction had 3 bases not matched to a gene; V was cut back by 3 bases and J by 6 bases. CDR3 sequence reads: CASSPDSGDTQYF. CDR3 nucleotides: TGTGCCAGCTCACCGGATAGCGGGGATACGCAGTATTTT.

V is TRBV9 and J is TRBJ1-2; perhaps TRBD1 as D (5 bases). CDR1 is SGDLS and CDR2 is YYNGEE in the germline V gene. CDR3 size: 15 residues. V was cut by 4 bases and J by 0 bases, with 13 bases left in between. For the CDR3, the DNA is TGTGCCAGCAGCCTCGACAGTTTATCTAACTATGGCTACACCTTC. It codes for CASSLDSLSNYGYTF. The whole variable domain, remainder taken from reference TRBV9 and TRBJ1-2, is DSGVTQTPKHLITATGQRVTLRCSPRSGDLSVYWYQQSLDQGLQFLIQYYNGEERAKGNILERFSAQQFPDLHSELNLSSLELGDSALYFCASSLDSLSNYGYTFGSGTRLTVV.

The gene calls are TRBV30 and TRBJ2-1; D is possibly TRBD1 (6 bases). CDR3 length equals 11 residues. V gave up 8 bases and J gave up 15 bases, with 20 bases separating them. Germline-derived CDR1 and CDR2 are GTSNPN and SVGIG (reference sequence). The CDR3 DNA reads as TGTGCCGGGCATGGACAGTTAATGAGGTTCTTC. It is translated as CAGHGQLMRFF.